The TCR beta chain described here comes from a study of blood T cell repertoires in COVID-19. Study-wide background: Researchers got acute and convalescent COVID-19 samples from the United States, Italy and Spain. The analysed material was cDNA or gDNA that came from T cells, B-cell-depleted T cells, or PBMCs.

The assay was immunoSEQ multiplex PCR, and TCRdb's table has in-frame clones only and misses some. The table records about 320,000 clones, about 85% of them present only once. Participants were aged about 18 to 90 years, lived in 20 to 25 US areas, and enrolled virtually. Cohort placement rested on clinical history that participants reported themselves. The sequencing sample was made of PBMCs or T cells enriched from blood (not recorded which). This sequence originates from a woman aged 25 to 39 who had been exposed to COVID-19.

The CDR3 here is CASSYPGTSGTYEQYF. In DNA, the CDR3 is TGTGCCAGCAGTTACCCGGGGACTAGCGGAACCTACGAGCAGTACTTC. The genes are TRBV6-2 or TRBV6-3 and TRBJ2-7, with 11 bases matching TRBD2. The germline V gene has CDR1 MNHEY and CDR2 SVGEGT. The length of the CDR3 is 16 residues. V was clipped by 2 bases and J by 2 bases; unmatched bases: 5.